These 23 T cell receptor beta chains came from one sample sequenced in a study of technical replicates of blood from a handful of donors. Some clones are missing from TCRdb's copy, which holds only in-frame ones; the method was immunoSEQ multiplex PCR. This table holds 50,000 to 70,000 clones, 88% found once. Sample: PBMCs. Every receptor here comes from a human donor in good health. Some clones in this sample may be carry-over from other donors' samples.

V usage is TRBV20-1 and J usage is TRBJ2-1; 8 bases agree with TRBD1. The CDR3 length is 11 residues. Looked up from germline, CDR1 is DFQATT and CDR2 is SNEGSKA (reference sequence). The V gene end was trimmed by 5 bases and the J gene end by 14 bases; junction bases not matched to a gene: 8. The CDR3 sequence is CSADTRTGKFF. The CDR3 DNA follows: TGCAGTGCTGACACCCGGACAGGGAAGTTCTTC.

Concerning this clone: This CDR3 is also generated by other DNA sequences in the sample. The rearrangement joins TRBV29-1 to TRBJ2-7, with D tentatively TRBD2 (6 bases). V was pared by 7 bases and J by 3 bases, with 13 bases between. The CDR3 contains 12 residues. Germline lookup yields CDR1 SQVTM and CDR2 ANQGSEA. CDR3 nucleotides: TGCAGCGCCGGGAGCGAGATCTACGAGCAGTACTTC. Residues: CSAGSEIYEQYF.

This clone occurred once. The CDR3 sequence: CASSQATGITEAFF. The CDR3 DNA is TGCGCCAGCAGCCAAGCCACAGGGATAACTGAAGCTTTCTTT. The chain links TRBV4-3 to TRBJ1-1, with TRBD1 as a possible D gene (6 bases). The CDR3 runs 14 residues. Germline lookup yields CDR1 LGHNA and CDR2 YSLEER. Trimming left V 1 base short and J 5 bases short, with 11 bases between.

The V call is TRBV7-9, the J call TRBJ2-7; 8 nucleotides match TRBD1. This CDR3 contains 17 residues. Trimming took 5 bases from V and 5 from J; bases not matched to a gene: 17. Germline CDR1 and CDR2: SEHNR and FQNEAQ (reference sequence). The CDR3 DNA follows: TGTGCCAGCAGCGTAACGCTGGGACAGGACGGGGTTGACGAGCAGTACTTC. Encoded protein: CASSVTLGQDGVDEQYF.

This clone was detected only a few times. The gene calls are TRBV4-1 and TRBJ1-1; D gene ambiguous. CDR1 MGHRA and CDR2 YSYEKL come from the germline V gene. Trimming stripped 7 bases from V and 1 base from J, with 10 bases between. The CDR3 consists of 13 residues. The CDR3 here is CASTLGRNTEAFF. CDR3 nucleotides: TGCGCCAGCACCCTAGGCCGGAACACTGAAGCTTTCTTT.

J is TRBJ2-5 and V is TRBV6-5, with 10 bases aligning to TRBD2. Germline CDR1 MNHEY, CDR2 SVGAGI. The length of the CDR3 is 14 residues. After removal of 6 bases from V and 3 bases from J, the junction contained 4 bases not matched to a gene. The CDR3 nucleotides are TGTGCCAGCAGAACCCTAGCGGGGGAAGAGACCCAGTACTTC. It translates to CASRTLAGEETQYF.

The chain uses TRBV25-1 and TRBJ2-4; TRBD2 matches at 14 bases. In germline, CDR1 is MGHDK, CDR2 SYGVNS. CDR3 length equals 18 residues. Trimming removed 6 bases from V and 2 bases from J; junction bases left unmatched: 9. CDR3 DNA sequence: TGTGCCAGCAGCTCCGGGACTAGCGGGAGTGGTACCAAAAACATTCAGTACTTC. It codes for CASSSGTSGSGTKNIQYF.

A few counts support this clone. The V and J genes are TRBV5-1 and TRBJ2-4; 8 positions match TRBD2. V was clipped by 3 bases and J by 5 bases; unmatched bases: 7. The CDR3 consists of 15 residues. CDR1 is SGHRS and CDR2 is YFSETQ in the germline V gene. The CDR3 DNA sequence: TGCGCCAGCAGCTCACTCGGGGGGGGCGAAAACATTCAGTACTTC. Its translation: CASSSLGGGENIQYF.

The chain couples TRBV4-3 to TRBJ1-3; D uncertain. V was trimmed by 4 bases and J by 1 base, leaving 11 bases between them. The germline CDR1 and CDR2 sequences are LGHNA and YSLEER. The CDR3 length is 15 residues. The CDR3 DNA follows: TGCGCCAGCAGCCTCCGGGTAACTTCTGGAAACACCATATATTTT. Translation gives CASSLRVTSGNTIYF.

The gene calls are TRBV19 and TRBJ1-2, with TRBD1 matching 7 bases. The trim removed 3 bases at V and 5 bases at J, leaving 9 bases unmatched. This CDR3 is 15 amino acids long. The germline V gene encodes CDR1 LNHDA and CDR2 SQIVND (reference sequence). CDR3 DNA: TGTGCCAGTAGTATGACACAGGGGAGGAGTTATGGCTACACCTTC. It specifies CASSMTQGRSYGYTF.

V is TRBV5-6 and J is TRBJ2-4; D not resolved. Germline V gene sequence: CDR1 SGHDT, CDR2 YYEEEE. V was clipped by 0 bases and J by 0 bases, with 7 bases between them. The CDR3 spans 15 residues. The CDR3 bases are TGTGCCAGCAGCTTGGTTACTGAAGCCAAAAACATTCAGTACTTC. Translating gives CASSLVTEAKNIQYF.

The chain couples TRBV11-3 to TRBJ2-3, with 9 bases fitting TRBD2. Per germline, CDR1 SGHNT and CDR2 YENEEA. The V gene end was trimmed by 5 bases and the J gene end by 6 bases; junction bases not matched to a gene: 15. The CDR3 sequence is 17 residues long. The CDR3 sequence: CASSPWSAGGPSDTQYF. DNA of the CDR3: TGTGCCAGCAGCCCTTGGTCGGCGGGAGGGCCGAGCGATACGCAGTATTTT.

The V call is TRBV9, the J call TRBJ2-2; D is ambiguous. The germline V gene encodes CDR1 SGDLS and CDR2 YYNGEE. This CDR3 region has 15 residues. The V gene lost 2 bases and the J gene lost 0 bases, with 8 bases spanning the gap. For the CDR3, the DNA is TGTGCCAGCAGCGTTTACGGAGCGAACACCGGGGAGCTGTTTTTT. This codes for CASSVYGANTGELFF.

The chain carries TRBV2 and TRBJ2-7; 13 bases align to TRBD2. The germline V gene encodes CDR1 SNHLY and CDR2 FYNNEI. The CDR3 runs 14 residues. The J segment lost 4 bases and the V segment lost 6 bases, leaving 3 bases of the junction unmatched. The CDR3 coding sequence is TGTGCCAGCAGACAGACTAGCGGGGGGTACGAGCAGTACTTC. Protein product: CASRQTSGGYEQYF.

This chain uses TRBV7-9 with TRBJ2-2; D unresolved. The V end lost 6 bases, the J end lost 4 bases, and 18 bases lay between the germline ends. This CDR3 spans 16 amino acids. The germline gives CDR1 SEHNR, CDR2 FQNEAQ (reference sequence). The DNA for the CDR3 is TGTGCCAGCAGTTGGAGCCCATTGATGGGCACCGGGGAGCTGTTTTTT. Translating gives CASSWSPLMGTGELFF.

This chain links TRBV16 with TRBJ1-5; TRBD1 is a possible D gene (5 bases). The CDR3 loop spans 16 amino acids. The ends were cut back, 4 bases at V and 0 bases at J, with 13 bases in the middle. CDR1 and CDR2 from the germline V gene are KGHSY and FQNENV. DNA for the CDR3: TGTGCCAGCAGCCCCCAGGGCGCTTATAGCAATCAGCCCCAGCATTTT. Translation: CASSPQGAYSNQPQHF.

The chain is built from TRBV7-6 and TRBJ2-1; TRBD2 matches at 13 bases. The V segment lost 1 base and the J segment 5 bases; nucleotides outside the gene matches: 2. The germline V gene encodes CDR1 SGHVS and CDR2 FNYEAQ. The CDR3 totals 16 residues. CDR3 DNA: TGTGCCAGCAGCTTAGGGACTAGCGGGAGTGACAATGAGCAGTTCTTC. This translates into CASSLGTSGSDNEQFF.

This chain connects TRBV4-3 to TRBJ2-5, with a possible D match to TRBD2 (7 bases). CDR1 LGHNA and CDR2 YSLEER come from the germline V gene. V lost 0 bases and J lost 1, with 18 bases in between. This CDR3 contains 18 residues. CDR3 sequence reads: CASSQDAQGAGLQETQYF. The CDR3 DNA reads TGCGCCAGCAGCCAAGACGCACAGGGAGCGGGACTCCAAGAGACCCAGTACTTC.

The V gene is TRBV5-1, the J gene TRBJ2-7; a possible D gene is TRBD1 (6 bases). V lost 4 bases and J 3 bases, leaving 17 bases between the germline ends. This CDR3 comprises 15 residues. Per germline, CDR1 SGHRS and CDR2 YFSETQ. The CDR3 loop is CASSPYRQEDYEQYF. As DNA, the CDR3 is TGCGCCAGCAGCCCCTATCGACAGGAGGACTACGAGCAGTACTTC.

The gene calls are TRBV18 and TRBJ1-1; TRBD1 matches 7 bases. Germline lookup yields CDR1 KGHSH and CDR2 LQKENI. V was pared by 4 bases and J by 3 bases, with 2 bases of the junction left unmatched. The CDR3 covers 13 residues. The DNA of the CDR3 is TGTGCCAGCTCACTGGGACAGTACACTGAAGCTTTCTTT. Translated, it gives CASSLGQYTEAFF. The full variable domain, in which reference TRBV18 and TRBJ1-1 provide the parts outside the CDR3, is NAGVMQNPRHLVRRRGQEARLRCSPMKGHSHVYWYRQLPEEGLKFMVYLQKENIIDESGMPKERFSAEFPKEGPSILRIQQVVRGDSAAYFCASSLGQYTEAFFGQGTRLTVV.

The chain recombines TRBV5-1 with TRBJ1-2; D remains unclear. The germline CDR1 and CDR2 sequences are SGHRS and YFSETQ. The CDR3 totals 15 residues. Trimming cost V 2 bases and J 4 bases, with 15 bases left between them. In DNA, the CDR3 is TGCGCCAGCAGCTTAGAAAGTCAAAACTTCTATGGCTACACCTTC. Amino acids: CASSLESQNFYGYTF.

The chain joins TRBV9 to TRBJ2-7; D is unresolved. This CDR3 is built from 15 residues. V lost 0 bases and J 6 bases, leaving 16 bases between the germline ends. In germline, CDR1 is SGDLS, CDR2 YYNGEE. The CDR3 coding sequence is TGTGCCAGCAGCGTAGAGACTGACGCCCGCCCCGAGCAGTACTTC. It is translated as CASSVETDARPEQYF.

This chain connects TRBV2 to TRBJ2-2; the D is unclear. Germline V CDR1 and CDR2: SNHLY, FYNNEI. The CDR3 is 15 residues long. V lost 3 bases and J 3 bases, leaving 11 bases between the germline ends. The CDR3 region is CASSERETYTGELFF. In DNA, the CDR3 is TGTGCCAGCAGTGAGCGAGAGACTTACACCGGGGAGCTGTTTTTT.